Following are 15 T cell receptor beta chains from one sample sequenced in a study of blood T cell repertoires in COVID-19. The data were produced by immunoSEQ multiplex PCR, yet TCRdb's version contains in-frame clones alone and is incomplete. In the table there are about 210,000 clones, around 83% of which are singletons. Sequenced material: peripheral blood. The receptors derive from a middle-aged man with active or convalescent COVID-19.

J is TRBJ2-1 and V is TRBV19; 12 bases fit TRBD2. CDR1 and CDR2 (germline): LNHDA, SQIVND (reference sequence). With 6 bases clipped from V and 4 bases from J, the junction kept 1 base outside the gene matches. This CDR3 has 14 amino acids. The CDR3 region is CASSGLAGYNEQFF. As DNA, the CDR3 is TGTGCCAGTAGCGGACTAGCGGGATACAATGAGCAGTTCTTC.

The chain links TRBV30 to TRBJ1-5, with D uncertain. Germline-derived CDR1 and CDR2 are GTSNPN and SVGIG (reference sequence). The CDR3 length is 13 residues. Trimming removed 6 bases at V and 4 bases at J, with 13 bases between. Here the CDR3 DNA reads TGTGCCTGTTCGGGGAAGTCAAATCAGCCCCAGCATTTT. It translates to CACSGKSNQPQHF.

The rearrangement links TRBV30 to TRBJ2-7; 7 bases line up with TRBD1. The V and J ends lost 1 base and 6 bases, in that order; junction bases with no gene match: 9. CDR1 GTSNPN and CDR2 SVGIG come from the germline V gene (reference sequence). The CDR3 spans 14 residues. CDR3 region: CAWSGGTGVLEQYF. The CDR3 DNA sequence: TGTGCCTGGAGTGGGGGTACAGGGGTGCTCGAGCAGTACTTC.

The V and J genes are TRBV20-1 and TRBJ2-7, with 7 bases identical to TRBD1. Germline assignment: CDR1 DFQATT and CDR2 SNEGSKA (reference sequence). There are 15 residues in the CDR3. J gave up 2 bases and V 6 bases, and 13 bases lay outside the gene matches. CDR3 in DNA: TGCAGTGCCAGTACTCCGGGACAGTTAGCCTACGAGCAGTACTTC. Amino acids: CSASTPGQLAYEQYF.

This chain uses TRBV20-1 with TRBJ2-1, with 7 bases aligning to TRBD1. V gave up 1 base and J gave up 10 bases; unmatched junction bases: 1. Per the germline V gene, CDR1 is DFQATT and CDR2 is SNEGSKA (reference sequence). The CDR3 length is 11 residues. This chain's CDR3 is CSARGGQEQFF. The CDR3 DNA reads TGCAGTGCTAGAGGGGGACAGGAGCAGTTCTTC.

The V and J genes are TRBV2 and TRBJ1-2; 9 bases align to TRBD1. CDR3 length: 16 amino acids. Germline CDR1 and CDR2: SNHLY and FYNNEI. With V trimmed by 10 bases and J by 5 bases, 17 bases remained unmatched. The CDR3 here is CANIPTLGQGTYGYTF. CDR3 nucleotide sequence: TGTGCCAACATACCAACCCTTGGACAGGGGACTTATGGCTACACCTTC. The entire variable domain, with the rest obtained from reference TRBV2 and TRBJ1-2, is as follows: EPEVTQTPSHQVTQMGQEVILRCVPISNHLYFYWYRQILGQKVEFLVSFYNNEISEKSEIFDDQFSVERPDGSNFTLKIRSTKLEDSAMYFCANIPTLGQGTYGYTFGSGTRLTVV.

This clone was seen a single time. This chain uses TRBV5-4 with TRBJ2-1, with 10 nucleotides matching TRBD2. The CDR3 spans 19 residues. Per germline, CDR1 SGHNT and CDR2 YYREEE (reference sequence). Germline trimming cut 3 bases from V and 0 bases from J; bases unmatched to any gene: 12. CDR3 amino acids: CASSWSGRATRSSYNEQFF. In DNA, the CDR3 is TGTGCCAGCAGCTGGAGCGGGAGGGCCACCAGGAGCTCCTACAATGAGCAGTTCTTC.

The V gene is TRBV5-4, the J gene TRBJ2-5; TRBD2 is a possible D gene (6 bases). CDR3 length: 15 residues. V was cut by 3 bases and J by 0 bases, with 12 bases left in between. Germline loops: CDR1 SGHNT, CDR2 YYREEE (reference sequence). CDR3 amino acids: CASSSGTSYQETQYF. Written as DNA, the CDR3 is TGTGCCAGCAGCTCCGGGACTTCGTACCAAGAGACCCAGTACTTC.

The chain carries TRBV19 and TRBJ1-2, with D perhaps TRBD1 (5 bases). Trimming removed 3 bases from V and 9 bases from J, with 17 bases in between. This CDR3 has 14 amino acids. CDR1 LNHDA and CDR2 SQIVND come from the germline V gene (reference sequence). CDR3 in amino acids: CASSIPGQGSRYTF. The CDR3 nucleotides read TGTGCCAGTAGTATCCCTGGCCAGGGTTCTCGCTACACCTTC.

The V gene is TRBV1, the J gene TRBJ1-5; TRBD1, the table's D call, lacks a check against the DNA. TRBV1 is deemed a pseudogene. This CDR3 region has 16 residues. CDR3 DNA: TGCACCAGCAGCCAAGACCTGGACAGCACTAATCAGCCCCAGCATTTT. It codes for CTSSQDLDSTNQPQHF.

The chain recombines TRBV5-5 with TRBJ1-3; D gene unclear. This CDR3 spans 14 amino acids. Trimming stripped 4 bases from V and 4 bases from J, with 12 bases between. Germline lookup yields CDR1 SGHKS and CDR2 YYEKEE (reference sequence). DNA for the CDR3: TGTGCCAGCAGCCCCCAAACAGCAGGAAACACCATATATTTT. This gives the protein CASSPQTAGNTIYF.

The rearrangement links TRBV6-2 or TRBV6-3 to TRBJ1-4; tentative D call: TRBD1 (5 bases). This CDR3 is built from 14 residues. The V end was cut by 5 bases, the J end by 8 bases, with 15 bases between. CDR1 and CDR2 (germline): MNHEY, SVGEGT. The chain's CDR3 is CASSQAGPGEKLFF. Here the CDR3 DNA reads TGTGCCAGCAGTCAGGCAGGGCCCGGAGAAAAACTGTTTTTT.

The V call is TRBV3-1 (or the pseudogene TRBV3-2), the J call TRBJ2-3; D remains ambiguous. With 4 bases removed from V and 0 bases from J, the gap between germline ends came to 8 bases. Germline V gives CDR1 LGHDT, CDR2 YNNKEL (reference sequence). The CDR3 consists of 14 residues. CDR3: CASSPRDSTDTQYF. The CDR3 DNA reads TGTGCCAGCAGCCCCCGAGATAGCACAGATACGCAGTATTTT.

This clone has only one observation. The chain employs TRBV11-2 and TRBJ2-3; D may be TRBD2 (6 bases). The germline V gene has CDR1 SGHAT and CDR2 FQNNGV. The CDR3 is 15 amino acids. V was shortened by 0 bases and J by 4 bases, with 11 bases between the two germline ends. The CDR3 coding sequence is TGTGCCAGCAGCTTAGACGGGAGTTGGGCAGATACGCAGTATTTT. Amino acid sequence: CASSLDGSWADTQYF.

The chain employs TRBV5-1 and TRBJ2-3; weak D call: TRBD2 (5 bases). CDR1 and CDR2 from the germline V gene are SGHRS and YFSETQ. V shed 4 bases and J shed 6 bases, with 12 bases lying between them. CDR3 length equals 13 residues. The DNA for the CDR3 is TGCGCCAGCAGCATAGACTACCCCGATACGCAGTATTTT. Translation: CASSIDYPDTQYF.